Sequencing of this T cell receptor beta chain was carried out in a study of shared clonotypes between healthy human individuals. Assay runs were performed at deep level. Clones were read by immunoSEQ multiplex PCR, and TCRdb kept only the in-frame ones, dropping some. The table has roughly 2 million clones, around 95% seen once. J was trimmed by 3 bases and V by 5 bases; bases with no gene match: 11. The CDR3 contains 16 residues. The germline gives CDR1 SEHNR, CDR2 FQNEAQ (reference sequence). General study points: Sorted-subset samples were not fully sequenced, rarefaction indicated.

Points on this clone: Its antigen is as yet unknown.

The chain combines TRBV7-9 with TRBJ2-7, with 9 bases fitting TRBD1. This receptor was obtained from a man aged 18 to 30 in good health. The sample consisted of naive CD4+ T cells sorted from blood. Subset reported: CD45RA+ positively selected. CDR3 in amino acids: CASSPLGGQGDYEQYF. CDR3 sequence (DNA): TGTGCCAGCAGCCCTCTGGGGGGACAGGGAGACTACGAGCAGTACTTC.